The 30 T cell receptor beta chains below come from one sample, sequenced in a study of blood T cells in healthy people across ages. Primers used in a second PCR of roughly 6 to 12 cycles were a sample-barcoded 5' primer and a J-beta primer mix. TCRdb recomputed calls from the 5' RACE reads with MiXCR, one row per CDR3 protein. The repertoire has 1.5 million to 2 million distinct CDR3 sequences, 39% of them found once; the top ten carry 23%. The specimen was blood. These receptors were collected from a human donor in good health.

The CDR3 sequence is CASSQATYPAPQHF. DNA of the CDR3: TGTGCCAGCAGCCAAGCCACATACCCGGCGCCCCAGCATTTT. The rearrangement joins TRBV3-1 to TRBJ1-5, with D unclear. The length of the CDR3 is 14 residues. CDR1 is LGHDT, CDR2 YNNKEL, per germline (reference sequence). V dropped 1 base and J dropped 9 bases, with 13 bases sitting between them.

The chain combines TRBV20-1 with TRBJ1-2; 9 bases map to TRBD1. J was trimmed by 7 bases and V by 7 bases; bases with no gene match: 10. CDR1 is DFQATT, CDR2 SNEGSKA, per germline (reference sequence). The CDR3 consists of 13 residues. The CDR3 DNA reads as TGCAGTGGCCCGGGACAGGGAAGGGGTGGCTACACCTTC. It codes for CSGPGQGRGGYTF.

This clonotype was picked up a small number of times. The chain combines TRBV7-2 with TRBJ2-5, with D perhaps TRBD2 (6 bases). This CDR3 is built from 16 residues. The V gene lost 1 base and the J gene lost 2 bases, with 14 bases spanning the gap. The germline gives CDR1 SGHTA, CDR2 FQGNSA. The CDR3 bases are TGTGCCAGCAGCTTAGTCTGGGGGGTCCCACAAGAGACCCAGTACTTC. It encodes CASSLVWGVPQETQYF.

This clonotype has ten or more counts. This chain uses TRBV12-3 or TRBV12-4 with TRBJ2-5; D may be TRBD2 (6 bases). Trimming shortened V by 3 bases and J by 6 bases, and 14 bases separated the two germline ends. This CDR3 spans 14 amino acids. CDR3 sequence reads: CASSLGRGVKTQYF. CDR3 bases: TGTGCCAGCAGTTTGGGACGCGGGGTGAAGACCCAGTACTTC.

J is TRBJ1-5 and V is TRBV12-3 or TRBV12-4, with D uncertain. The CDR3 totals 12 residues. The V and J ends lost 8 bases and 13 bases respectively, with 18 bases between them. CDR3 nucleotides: TGTGCCAGCGGAACCGACCGGGAACCTCAGCATTTT. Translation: CASGTDREPQHF.

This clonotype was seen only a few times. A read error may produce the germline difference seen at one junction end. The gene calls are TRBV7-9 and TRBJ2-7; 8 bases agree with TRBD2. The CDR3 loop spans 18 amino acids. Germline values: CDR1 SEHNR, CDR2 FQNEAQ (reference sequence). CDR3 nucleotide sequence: TGTGCCAGCAGCCCACGGCCCTCGGACAGCGGGGGCTCCTACAAGCAGTACTTC. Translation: CASSPRPSDSGGSYKQYF.

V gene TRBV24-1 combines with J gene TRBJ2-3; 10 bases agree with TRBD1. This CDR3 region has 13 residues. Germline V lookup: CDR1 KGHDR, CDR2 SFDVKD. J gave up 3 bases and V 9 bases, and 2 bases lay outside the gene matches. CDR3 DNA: TGTGCCACCGGGACAGGGGCTACAGATACGCAGTATTTT. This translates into CATGTGATDTQYF.

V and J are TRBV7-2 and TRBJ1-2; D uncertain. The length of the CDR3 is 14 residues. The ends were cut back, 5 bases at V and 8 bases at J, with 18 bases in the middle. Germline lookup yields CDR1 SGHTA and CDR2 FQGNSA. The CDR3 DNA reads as TGTGCCAGCAGCGATAGTCAGAGATCTATGGGCTACACCTTC. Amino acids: CASSDSQRSMGYTF.

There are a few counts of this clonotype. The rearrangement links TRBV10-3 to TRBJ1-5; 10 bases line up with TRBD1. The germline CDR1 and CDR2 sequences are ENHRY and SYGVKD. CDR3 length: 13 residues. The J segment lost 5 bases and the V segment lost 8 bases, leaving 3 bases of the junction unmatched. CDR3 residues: CAIGGTGDQPQHF. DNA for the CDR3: TGTGCCATCGGCGGGACAGGGGATCAGCCCCAGCATTTT.

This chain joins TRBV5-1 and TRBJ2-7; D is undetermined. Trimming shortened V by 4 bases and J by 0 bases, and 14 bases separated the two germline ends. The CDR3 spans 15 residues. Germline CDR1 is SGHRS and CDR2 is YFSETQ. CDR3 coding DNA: TGCGCCAGCAGCCCCACTGGACGGAGCTCCTACGAGCAGTACTTC. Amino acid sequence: CASSPTGRSSYEQYF. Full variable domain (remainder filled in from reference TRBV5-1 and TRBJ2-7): KAGVTQTPRYLIKTRGQQVTLSCSPISGHRSVSWYQQTPGQGLQFLFEYFSETQRNKGNFPGRFSGRQFSNSRSEMNVSTLELGDSALYLCASSPTGRSSYEQYFGPGTRLTVT.

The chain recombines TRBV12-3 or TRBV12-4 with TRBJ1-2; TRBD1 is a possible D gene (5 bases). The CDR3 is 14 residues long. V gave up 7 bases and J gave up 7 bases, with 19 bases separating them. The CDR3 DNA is TGTGCCAGCAACCCAAGGTCGGGGGACGGTGGCTACACCTTC. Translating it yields CASNPRSGDGGYTF.

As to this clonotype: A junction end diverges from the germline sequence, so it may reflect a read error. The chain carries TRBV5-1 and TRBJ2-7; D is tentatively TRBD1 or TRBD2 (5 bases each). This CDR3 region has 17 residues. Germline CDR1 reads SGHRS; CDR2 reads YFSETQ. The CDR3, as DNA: TGCGCTAGCAGCCTATACGCCGGGACCCACACCTCCTACGAGCAGTACTTC. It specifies CASSLYAGTHTSYEQYF.

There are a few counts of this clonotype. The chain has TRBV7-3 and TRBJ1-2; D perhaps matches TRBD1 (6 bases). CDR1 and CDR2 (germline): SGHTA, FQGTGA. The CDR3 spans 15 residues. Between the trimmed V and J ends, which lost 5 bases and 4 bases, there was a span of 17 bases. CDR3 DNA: TGTGCCAGCAGCCCCTCGGCAGGGGCCATCTATGGCTACACCTTC. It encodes CASSPSAGAIYGYTF. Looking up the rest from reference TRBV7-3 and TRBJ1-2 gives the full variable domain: GAGVSQTPSNKVTEKGKYVELRCDPISGHTALYWYRQSLGQGPEFLIYFQGTGAADDSGLPNDRFFAVRPEGSVSTLKIQRTERGDSAVYLCASSPSAGAIYGYTFGSGTRLTVV.

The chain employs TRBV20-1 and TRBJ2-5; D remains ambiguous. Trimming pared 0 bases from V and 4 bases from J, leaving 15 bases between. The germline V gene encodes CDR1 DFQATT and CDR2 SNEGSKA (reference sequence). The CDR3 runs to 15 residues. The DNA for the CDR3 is TGCAGTGCTAGAGATAGGTCTCGTCTGAGAGAGACCCAGTACTTC. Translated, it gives CSARDRSRLRETQYF.

CDR3 sequence (DNA): TGTGCCAGCAGTCCATCTCCCATTACAGGGGAATCTGGCTACACCTTC. Residues: CASSPSPITGESGYTF. The chain is built from TRBV27 and TRBJ1-2, with 7 bases matching TRBD1. The CDR3 totals 16 residues. Germline V gene sequence: CDR1 MNHEY, CDR2 SMNVEV (reference sequence). The V and J ends lost 5 bases and 7 bases, in that order; junction bases with no gene match: 16.

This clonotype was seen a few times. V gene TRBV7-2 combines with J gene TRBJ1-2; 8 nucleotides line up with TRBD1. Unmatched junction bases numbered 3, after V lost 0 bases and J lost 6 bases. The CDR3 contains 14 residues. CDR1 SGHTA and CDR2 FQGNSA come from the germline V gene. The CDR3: CASSLAPGGDGYTF. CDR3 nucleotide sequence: TGTGCCAGCAGCTTAGCCCCAGGGGGCGATGGCTACACCTTC.

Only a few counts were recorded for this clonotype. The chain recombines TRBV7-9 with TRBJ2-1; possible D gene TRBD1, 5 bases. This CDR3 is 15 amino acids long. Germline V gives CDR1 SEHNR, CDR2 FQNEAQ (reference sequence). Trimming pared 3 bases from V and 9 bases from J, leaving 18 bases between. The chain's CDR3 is CASSFSPGRGSEQFF. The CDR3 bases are TGTGCCAGCAGCTTTTCACCTGGAAGGGGTAGTGAGCAGTTCTTC. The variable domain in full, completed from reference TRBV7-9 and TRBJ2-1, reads DTGVSQNPRHKITKRGQNVTFRCDPISEHNRLYWYRQTLGQGPEFLTYFQNEAQLEKSRLLSDRFSAERPKGSFSTLEIQRTEQGDSAMYLCASSFSPGRGSEQFFGPGTRLTVL.

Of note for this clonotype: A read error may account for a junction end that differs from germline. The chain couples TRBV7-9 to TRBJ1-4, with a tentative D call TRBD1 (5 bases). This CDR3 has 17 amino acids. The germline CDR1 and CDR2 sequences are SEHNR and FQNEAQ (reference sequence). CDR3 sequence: CASSLGVPGPSGEKRFF. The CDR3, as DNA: TGTGCCAGCAGCTTAGGGGTCCCAGGGCCGTCGGGTGAAAAACGGTTTTTT.

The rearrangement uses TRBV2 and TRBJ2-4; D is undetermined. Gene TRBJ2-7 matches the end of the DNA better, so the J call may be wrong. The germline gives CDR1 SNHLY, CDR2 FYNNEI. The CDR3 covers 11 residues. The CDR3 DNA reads TGTGCCAGCACTTTCATAGGCGAGCAGTACTTC. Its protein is CASTFIGEQYF.

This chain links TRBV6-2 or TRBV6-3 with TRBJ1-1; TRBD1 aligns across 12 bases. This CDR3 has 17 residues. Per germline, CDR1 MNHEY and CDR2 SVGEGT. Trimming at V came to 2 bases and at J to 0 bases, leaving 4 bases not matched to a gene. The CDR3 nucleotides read TGTGCCAGCAGTTACGGTGGGACAGGGGGCATGAACACTGAAGCTTTCTTT. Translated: CASSYGGTGGMNTEAFF.

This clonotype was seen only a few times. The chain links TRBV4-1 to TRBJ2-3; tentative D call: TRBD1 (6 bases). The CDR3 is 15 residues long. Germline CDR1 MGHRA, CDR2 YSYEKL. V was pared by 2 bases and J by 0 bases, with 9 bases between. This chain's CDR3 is CASSQTQGSTDTQYF. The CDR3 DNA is TGCGCCAGCAGCCAAACGCAGGGGAGCACAGATACGCAGTATTTT.

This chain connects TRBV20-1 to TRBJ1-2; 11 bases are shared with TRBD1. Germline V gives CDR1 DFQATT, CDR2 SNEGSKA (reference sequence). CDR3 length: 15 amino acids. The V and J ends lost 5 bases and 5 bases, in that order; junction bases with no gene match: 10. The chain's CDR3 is CSAPDRGLALYGYTF. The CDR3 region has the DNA TGCAGTGCTCCGGACAGGGGGCTTGCCCTGTATGGCTACACCTTC.

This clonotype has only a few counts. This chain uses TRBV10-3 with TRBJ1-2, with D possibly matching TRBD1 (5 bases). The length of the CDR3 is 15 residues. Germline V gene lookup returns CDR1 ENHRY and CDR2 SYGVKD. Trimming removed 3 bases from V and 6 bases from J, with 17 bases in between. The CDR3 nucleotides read TGTGCCATCAGTGATACGGGACGGATGAATGATGGCTACACCTTC. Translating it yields CAISDTGRMNDGYTF.

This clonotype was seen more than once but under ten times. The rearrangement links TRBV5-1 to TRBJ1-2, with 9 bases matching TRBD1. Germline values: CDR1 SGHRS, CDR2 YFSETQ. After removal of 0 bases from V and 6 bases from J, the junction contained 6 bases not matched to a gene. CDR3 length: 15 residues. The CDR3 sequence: CASSLDLQGAHGYTF. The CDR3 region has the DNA TGCGCCAGCAGCTTGGACCTACAGGGGGCCCATGGCTACACCTTC. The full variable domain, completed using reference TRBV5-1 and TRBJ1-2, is KAGVTQTPRYLIKTRGQQVTLSCSPISGHRSVSWYQQTPGQGLQFLFEYFSETQRNKGNFPGRFSGRQFSNSRSEMNVSTLELGDSALYLCASSLDLQGAHGYTFGSGTRLTVV.

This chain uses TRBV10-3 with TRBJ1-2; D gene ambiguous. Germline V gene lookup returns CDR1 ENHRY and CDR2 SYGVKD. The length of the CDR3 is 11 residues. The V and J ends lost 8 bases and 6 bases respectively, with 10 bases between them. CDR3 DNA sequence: TGTGCCATCGGCGAAAGGGATGGCTACACCTTC. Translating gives CAIGERDGYTF.

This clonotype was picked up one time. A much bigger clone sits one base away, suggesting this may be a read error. This chain's CDR3 is CASSCTGLGYTF. In nucleotides, the CDR3 is TGTGCCAGCAGCTGCACAGGGTTGGGCTACACCTTC. This chain links TRBV6-5 with TRBJ1-2, with a possible D match to TRBD1 (6 bases). Deletions cut 6 bases from V and 8 bases from J, with 13 bases between. This CDR3 comprises 12 residues. Per germline, CDR1 MNHEY and CDR2 SVGAGI.

In nucleotides, the CDR3 is TGTGCCAGCAGCTTGCCCCGGACAGAGAATCAGCCCCAGCATTTT. This encodes CASSLPRTENQPQHF. J is TRBJ1-5 and V is TRBV5-6; weak D call: TRBD1 (6 bases). V lost 1 base, J lost 4 bases, and 12 bases lay in between. The CDR3 consists of 15 residues. In germline, CDR1 is SGHDT, CDR2 YYEEEE.

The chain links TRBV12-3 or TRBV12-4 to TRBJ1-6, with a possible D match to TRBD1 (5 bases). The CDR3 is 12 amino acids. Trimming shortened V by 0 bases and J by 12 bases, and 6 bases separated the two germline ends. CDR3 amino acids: CASSLAGGPLHF. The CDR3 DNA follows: TGTGCCAGCAGTTTAGCGGGGGGACCCCTCCACTTT.

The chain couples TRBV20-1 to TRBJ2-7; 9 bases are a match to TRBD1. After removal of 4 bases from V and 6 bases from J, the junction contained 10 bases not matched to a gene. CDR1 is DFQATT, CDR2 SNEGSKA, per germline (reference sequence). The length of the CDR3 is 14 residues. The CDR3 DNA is TGCAGTGCTATGCCGGGACAGGGAGGATGCGAGCAGTACTTC. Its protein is CSAMPGQGGCEQYF.

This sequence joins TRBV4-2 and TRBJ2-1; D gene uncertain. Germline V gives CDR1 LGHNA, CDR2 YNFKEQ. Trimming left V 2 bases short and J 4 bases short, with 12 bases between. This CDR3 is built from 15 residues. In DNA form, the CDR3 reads TGTGCCAGCAGCCAAAGATCCGGCAATTACAATGAGCAGTTCTTC. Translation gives CASSQRSGNYNEQFF.